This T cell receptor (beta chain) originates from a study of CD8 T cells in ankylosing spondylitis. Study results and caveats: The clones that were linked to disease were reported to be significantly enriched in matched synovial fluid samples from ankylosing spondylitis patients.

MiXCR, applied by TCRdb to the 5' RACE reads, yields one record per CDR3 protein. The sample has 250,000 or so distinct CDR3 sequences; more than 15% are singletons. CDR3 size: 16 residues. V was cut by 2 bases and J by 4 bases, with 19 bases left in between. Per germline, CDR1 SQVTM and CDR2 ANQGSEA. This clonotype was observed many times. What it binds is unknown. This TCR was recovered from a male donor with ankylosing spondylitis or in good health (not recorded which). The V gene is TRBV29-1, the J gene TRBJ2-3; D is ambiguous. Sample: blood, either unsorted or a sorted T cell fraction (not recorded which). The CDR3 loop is CSVELGTSYIPDTQYF. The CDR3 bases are TGCAGCGTTGAATTGGGAACCAGTTACATCCCAGATACGCAGTATTTT.